Listed below are T cell receptor beta chains from one sample, sequenced in a study of OX40 agonist ivuxolimab in advanced cancers. Libraries were prepared by immunoSEQ multiplex PCR; TCRdb keeps only in-frame clonotypes and omits some of them. Counted here are tens of thousands of clones, over 85% occurring once; the ten biggest clones make up about 25%. The specimen was CD4+ or CD8+ T cells sorted from blood, collected in a trial of the OX40 agonist ivuxolimab. The source of these receptors is an adult with an advanced solid tumor such as melanoma, head and neck, liver or kidney cancer. CDR3s include the opening cysteine and the closing phenylalanine or tryptophan. D genes are given only for firm matches. Rows give clone size only sometimes, using once, few, many, or a class for an expanded clone.

v_gene: TRBV5-6; j_gene: TRBJ2-7; d_gene: TRBD2; abundance: few; CDR3aa: CASSGGDYEQYF; CDR3nt: TGTGCCAGCAGCGGGGGGGATTACGAGCAGTACTTC
v_gene: TRBV27; j_gene: TRBJ2-7; d_gene: TRBD1; abundance: .; CDR3aa: CASSSRQGAGEQYF; CDR3nt: TGTGCCAGCAGTTCGAGACAGGGGGCGGGTGAGCAGTACTTC
v_gene: TRBV28; j_gene: TRBJ1-1; d_gene: .; abundance: .; CDR3aa: CACLKPLATEAFF; CDR3nt: TGTGCCTGCTTAAAGCCCCTCGCCACTGAAGCTTTCTTT
v_gene: TRBV5-1; j_gene: TRBJ1-1; d_gene: .; abundance: .; CDR3aa: CASSLGWSGGTEAFF; CDR3nt: TGCGCCAGCAGCTTGGGGTGGAGTGGCGGCACTGAAGCTTTCTTT
v_gene: TRBV5-8; j_gene: TRBJ2-1; d_gene: TRBD2; abundance: .; CDR3aa: CASSLLVAGGFDEQFF; CDR3nt: TGTGCCAGCAGCTTGTTAGTTGCGGGAGGGTTCGATGAGCAGTTCTTC
v_gene: TRBV21-1; j_gene: TRBJ2-2; d_gene: .; abundance: .; CDR3aa: CASTRGQGAGELFF; CDR3nt: TGTGCCAGCACCAGAGGACAGGGTGCCGGGGAGCTGTTTTTT
v_gene: TRBV25-1; j_gene: TRBJ2-7; d_gene: .; abundance: .; CDR3aa: CASSEGVTGQTTYEQYF; CDR3nt: TGTGCCAGCAGTGAAGGGGTCACGGGACAAACCACCTACGAGCAGTACTTC
v_gene: TRBV7-2; j_gene: TRBJ2-1; d_gene: .; abundance: .; CDR3aa: CASSLEGASYNEQFF; CDR3nt: TGTGCCAGCAGCTTGGAAGGGGCCTCCTACAATGAGCAGTTCTTC
v_gene: TRBV2; j_gene: TRBJ2-1; d_gene: .; abundance: .; CDR3aa: CASSGAGGAYNEQFF; CDR3nt: TGTGCCAGCAGTGGGGCCGGGGGCGCCTACAATGAGCAGTTCTTC
v_gene: TRBV29-1; j_gene: TRBJ2-1; d_gene: TRBD2; abundance: .; CDR3aa: CSVPTSGYLNEQFF; CDR3nt: TGCAGCGTCCCGACTAGCGGGTACCTCAATGAGCAGTTCTTC
v_gene: TRBV30; j_gene: TRBJ2-1; d_gene: TRBD1; abundance: .; CDR3aa: CAWSQLGDSRNEQFF; CDR3nt: TGTGCCTGGAGTCAACTGGGGGACAGCAGGAATGAGCAGTTCTTC
v_gene: TRBV5-6; j_gene: TRBJ1-5; d_gene: .; abundance: .; CDR3aa: CASSLGRFQPQHF; CDR3nt: TGTGCCAGCAGCCTGGGGCGGTTTCAGCCCCAGCATTTT
v_gene: TRBV13; j_gene: TRBJ2-7; d_gene: .; abundance: few; CDR3aa: CASSLIRDEQYF; CDR3nt: TGTGCCAGCAGCTTAATCAGGGACGAGCAGTACTTC
v_gene: TRBV14; j_gene: TRBJ1-6; d_gene: .; abundance: .; CDR3aa: CASSQVGGANSPLHF; CDR3nt: TGTGCCAGCAGCCAAGTGGGAGGGGCTAATTCACCCCTCCACTTT
v_gene: TRBV28; j_gene: TRBJ2-7; d_gene: TRBD1; abundance: .; CDR3aa: CASSSGTGVYEQYF; CDR3nt: TGTGCCAGCAGCTCCGGGACAGGGGTGTACGAGCAGTACTTC
v_gene: TRBV7-9; j_gene: TRBJ2-7; d_gene: .; abundance: .; CDR3aa: CASSSPQGFYEQYF; CDR3nt: TGTGCCAGCAGCTCCCCGCAGGGTTTCTACGAGCAGTACTTC
v_gene: TRBV27; j_gene: TRBJ2-1; d_gene: .; abundance: .; CDR3aa: CASSFWGSEQFF; CDR3nt: TGTGCCAGCAGTTTTTGGGGGTCTGAGCAGTTCTTC
v_gene: TRBV5-6; j_gene: TRBJ2-7; d_gene: .; abundance: .; CDR3aa: CASSQNSYEQYF; CDR3nt: TGTGCCAGCAGCCAAAACTCCTACGAGCAGTACTTC
v_gene: TRBV7-3; j_gene: TRBJ2-1; d_gene: TRBD2; abundance: .; CDR3aa: CASSLNYGGSVYNEQFF; CDR3nt: TGTGCCAGCAGCTTAAACTATGGCGGGAGCGTCTACAATGAGCAGTTCTTC
v_gene: TRBV2; j_gene: TRBJ2-7; d_gene: TRBD1; abundance: .; CDR3aa: CASSGTAYEQYF; CDR3nt: TGTGCCAGCAGCGGGACAGCCTACGAGCAGTACTTC
v_gene: TRBV11-2; j_gene: TRBJ2-7; d_gene: .; abundance: once; CDR3aa: CASSPSGAYEQYF; CDR3nt: TGTGCCAGCAGCCCCTCGGGGGCCTACGAGCAGTACTTC
v_gene: TRBV28; j_gene: TRBJ1-2; d_gene: .; abundance: .; CDR3aa: CASRRESPRGYTF; CDR3nt: TGTGCCAGCAGGAGGGAGAGTCCGAGGGGCTACACCTTC
v_gene: TRBV4-1; j_gene: TRBJ1-1; d_gene: .; abundance: .; CDR3aa: CASSQKAGGEAFF; CDR3nt: TGCGCCAGCAGCCAGAAGGCGGGGGGTGAAGCTTTCTTT
v_gene: TRBV5-4; j_gene: TRBJ2-5; d_gene: .; abundance: once; CDR3aa: CASSLTQETQYF; CDR3nt: TGTGCCAGCAGCTTGACCCAAGAGACCCAGTACTTC
v_gene: TRBV6-1; j_gene: TRBJ2-7; d_gene: TRBD1; abundance: .; CDR3aa: CASPGQGALDEQYF; CDR3nt: TGTGCCAGCCCTGGACAGGGGGCGCTGGACGAGCAGTACTTC
v_gene: TRBV6-5; j_gene: TRBJ2-1; d_gene: .; abundance: .; CDR3aa: CASSADSYNEQFF; CDR3nt: TGTGCCAGCAGTGCGGACAGTTACAATGAGCAGTTCTTC
v_gene: TRBV5-5; j_gene: TRBJ1-1; d_gene: .; abundance: .; CDR3aa: CASSLTDTEAFF; CDR3nt: TGTGCCAGCAGCTTGACAGACACTGAAGCTTTCTTT
v_gene: TRBV7-3; j_gene: TRBJ1-1; d_gene: .; abundance: few; CDR3aa: CASSLSGPNTEAFF; CDR3nt: TGTGCCAGCAGCTTATCGGGCCCGAACACTGAAGCTTTCTTT
v_gene: TRBV6-5; j_gene: TRBJ2-3; d_gene: .; abundance: .; CDR3aa: CASSFGSADSTDTQYF; CDR3nt: TGTGCCAGCAGTTTCGGGTCAGCGGATAGCACAGATACGCAGTATTTT
v_gene: TRBV9; j_gene: TRBJ2-1; d_gene: .; abundance: .; CDR3aa: CASSVGGWSYNEQFF; CDR3nt: TGTGCCAGCAGCGTAGGGGGCTGGTCCTACAATGAGCAGTTCTTC
v_gene: TRBV5-6; j_gene: TRBJ2-4; d_gene: .; abundance: .; CDR3aa: CASSLPPQGGSKNIQYF; CDR3nt: TGTGCCAGCAGCTTACCTCCCCAGGGGGGGTCCAAAAACATTCAGTACTTC
v_gene: TRBV7-9; j_gene: TRBJ1-1; d_gene: .; abundance: .; CDR3aa: CASSIGGPEAFF; CDR3nt: TGTGCCAGCAGCATTGGGGGCCCTGAAGCTTTCTTT
v_gene: TRBV11-2; j_gene: TRBJ2-2; d_gene: .; abundance: .; CDR3aa: CASSLYPGYTGELFF; CDR3nt: TGTGCCAGCAGCTTATATCCAGGATACACCGGGGAGCTGTTTTTT
v_gene: TRBV5-8; j_gene: TRBJ1-1; d_gene: TRBD1; abundance: .; CDR3aa: CASRRSGTGGHYEAFF; CDR3nt: TGTGCCAGCAGGCGCTCGGGGACAGGGGGCCATTATGAAGCTTTCTTT
v_gene: TRBV2; j_gene: TRBJ2-7; d_gene: .; abundance: .; CDR3aa: CASSEAALYEQYF; CDR3nt: TGTGCCAGCAGTGAGGCAGCTCTCTACGAGCAGTACTTC
v_gene: TRBV13; j_gene: TRBJ2-1; d_gene: .; abundance: once; CDR3aa: CASTQTGGYNEQFF; CDR3nt: TGTGCCAGCACCCAAACTGGGGGATACAATGAGCAGTTCTTC
v_gene: TRBV9; j_gene: TRBJ2-3; d_gene: .; abundance: .; CDR3aa: CASSVGRSTDTQYF; CDR3nt: TGTGCCAGCAGCGTAGGCCGGAGCACAGATACGCAGTATTTT
v_gene: TRBV7-2; j_gene: TRBJ2-7; d_gene: .; abundance: .; CDR3aa: CASSFNRPYDVISVYEQYF; CDR3nt: TGTGCCAGCAGCTTCAATCGGCCGTACGACGTTATTTCCGTCTACGAGCAGTACTTC
v_gene: TRBV15; j_gene: TRBJ1-2; d_gene: .; abundance: .; CDR3aa: CATSREETLSSRGYTF; CDR3nt: TGTGCCACCAGCAGAGAAGAGACCCTCTCGTCGAGGGGCTACACCTTC
v_gene: TRBV4-1; j_gene: TRBJ2-7; d_gene: .; abundance: .; CDR3aa: CASSQGNEQYF; CDR3nt: TGCGCCAGCAGCCAAGGGAACGAGCAGTACTTC
v_gene: TRBV5-1; j_gene: TRBJ1-3; d_gene: .; abundance: .; CDR3aa: CASSLDYSGNTIYF; CDR3nt: TGCGCCAGCAGCTTGGACTACTCTGGAAACACCATATATTTT
v_gene: TRBV7-9; j_gene: TRBJ2-1; d_gene: .; abundance: .; CDR3aa: CASSLQGDEQFF; CDR3nt: TGTGCCAGCAGCTTACAGGGTGACGAGCAGTTCTTC
v_gene: TRBV6-5; j_gene: TRBJ2-7; d_gene: .; abundance: .; CDR3aa: CASSYSRESISYEQYF; CDR3nt: TGTGCCAGCAGTTATTCTCGAGAATCAATCTCCTACGAGCAGTACTTC
v_gene: TRBV5-8; j_gene: TRBJ1-5; d_gene: .; abundance: .; CDR3aa: CASSLWADSNQPQHF; CDR3nt: TGTGCCAGCAGCTTGTGGGCGGATAGCAATCAGCCCCAGCATTTT
v_gene: TRBV13; j_gene: TRBJ2-5; d_gene: TRBD1; abundance: .; CDR3aa: CASSLSPTGQETQYF; CDR3nt: TGTGCCAGCAGCTTAAGCCCGACAGGGCAAGAGACCCAGTACTTC
v_gene: TRBV30; j_gene: TRBJ2-7; d_gene: .; abundance: .; CDR3aa: CAWTVGGFAYEQYF; CDR3nt: TGTGCCTGGACCGTAGGGGGATTCGCCTACGAGCAGTACTTC